This T cell receptor (beta chain) comes out of a study of response to subunit inactivated influenza vaccine. In germline, CDR1 is SQVTM, CDR2 ANQGSEA. Germline trimming cut 5 bases from V and 3 bases from J; bases unmatched to any gene: 9. CDR3 length: 14 amino acids. The sample holds a few counts of this clonotype. TCRdb re-called the RT-PCR reads through MiXCR, storing one row per CDR3 protein. The sample yields 630,000 or so distinct CDR3 sequences, about 15% seen once. The chain recombines TRBV29-1 with TRBJ1-1, with 7 bases matching TRBD1. Sample: PBMCs from blood, taken 11 to 12 days after vaccination. The source of this sequence is a man aged 50-60 years who received an inactivated influenza vaccine. The CDR3 DNA reads TGCAGCGTTCGACAGGGTAGTTTCGACACTGAAGCTTTCTTT. Amino acids: CSVRQGSFDTEAFF.